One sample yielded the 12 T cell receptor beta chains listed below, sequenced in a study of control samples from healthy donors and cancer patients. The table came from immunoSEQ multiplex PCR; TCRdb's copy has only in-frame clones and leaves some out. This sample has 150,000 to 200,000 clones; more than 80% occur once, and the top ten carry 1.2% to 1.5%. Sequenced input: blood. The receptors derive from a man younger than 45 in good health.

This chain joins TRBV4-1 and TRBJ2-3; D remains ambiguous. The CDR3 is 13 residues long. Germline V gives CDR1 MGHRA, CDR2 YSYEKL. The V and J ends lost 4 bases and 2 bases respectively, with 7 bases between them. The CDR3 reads CASSPYLTDTQYF. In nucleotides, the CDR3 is TGCGCCAGCAGCCCGTACCTCACAGATACGCAGTATTTT.

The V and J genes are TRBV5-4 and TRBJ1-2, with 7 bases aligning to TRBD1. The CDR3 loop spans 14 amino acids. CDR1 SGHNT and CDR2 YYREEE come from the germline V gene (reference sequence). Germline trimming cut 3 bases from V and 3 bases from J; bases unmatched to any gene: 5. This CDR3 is CASSSAGTDYGYTF. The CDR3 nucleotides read TGTGCCAGCAGCTCGGCCGGGACAGACTATGGCTACACCTTC.

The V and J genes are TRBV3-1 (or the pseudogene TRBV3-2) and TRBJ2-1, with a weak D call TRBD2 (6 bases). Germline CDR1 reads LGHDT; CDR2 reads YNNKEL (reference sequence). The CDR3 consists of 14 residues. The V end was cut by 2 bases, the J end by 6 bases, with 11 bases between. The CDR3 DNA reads TGTGCCAGCAGCCAAATAACTAGCTCCAATGAGCAGTTCTTC. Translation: CASSQITSSNEQFF.

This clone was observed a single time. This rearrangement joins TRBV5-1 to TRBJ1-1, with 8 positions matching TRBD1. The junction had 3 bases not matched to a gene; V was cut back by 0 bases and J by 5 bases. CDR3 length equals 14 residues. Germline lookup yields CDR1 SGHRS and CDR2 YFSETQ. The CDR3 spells CASSLEQGVTEAFF. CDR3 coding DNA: TGCGCCAGCAGCTTGGAACAGGGGGTAACTGAAGCTTTCTTT.

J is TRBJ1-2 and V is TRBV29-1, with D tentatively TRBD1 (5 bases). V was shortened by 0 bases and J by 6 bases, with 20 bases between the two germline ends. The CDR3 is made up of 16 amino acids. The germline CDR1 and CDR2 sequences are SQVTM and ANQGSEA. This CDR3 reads CSVEDRGRGSLNGYTF. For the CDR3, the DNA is TGCAGCGTTGAAGATCGAGGTCGGGGGTCACTGAATGGCTACACCTTC. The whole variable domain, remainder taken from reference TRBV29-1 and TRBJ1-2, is SAVISQKPSRDICQRGTSLTIQCQVDSQVTMMFWYRQQPGQSLTLIATANQGSEATYESGFVIDKFPISRPNLTFSTLTVSNMSPEDSSIYLCSVEDRGRGSLNGYTFGSGTRLTVV.

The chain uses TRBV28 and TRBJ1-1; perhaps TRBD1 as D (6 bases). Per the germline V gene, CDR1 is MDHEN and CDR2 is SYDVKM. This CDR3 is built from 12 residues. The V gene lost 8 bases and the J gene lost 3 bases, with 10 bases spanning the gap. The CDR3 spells CASQQGHTEAFF. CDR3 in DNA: TGTGCCAGCCAACAGGGCCACACTGAAGCTTTCTTT.

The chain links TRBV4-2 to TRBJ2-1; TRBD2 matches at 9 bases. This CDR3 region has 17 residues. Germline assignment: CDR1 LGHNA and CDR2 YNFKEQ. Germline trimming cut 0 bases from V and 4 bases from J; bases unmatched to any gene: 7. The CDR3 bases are TGTGCCAGCAGCCAAGATCAACCTAGCGGGGCTTACAATGAGCAGTTCTTC. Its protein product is CASSQDQPSGAYNEQFF.

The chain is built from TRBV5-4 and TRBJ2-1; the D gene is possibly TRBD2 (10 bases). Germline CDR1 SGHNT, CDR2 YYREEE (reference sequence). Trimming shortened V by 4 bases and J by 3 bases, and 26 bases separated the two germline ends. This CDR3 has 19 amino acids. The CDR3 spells CASSPRTGASGSFYNEQFF. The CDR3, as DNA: TGTGCCAGCAGCCCAAGGACAGGGGCTAGCGGGAGTTTCTACAATGAGCAGTTCTTC.

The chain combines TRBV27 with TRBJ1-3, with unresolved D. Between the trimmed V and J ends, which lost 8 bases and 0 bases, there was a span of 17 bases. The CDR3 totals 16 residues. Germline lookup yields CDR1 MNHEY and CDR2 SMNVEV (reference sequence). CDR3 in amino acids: CASPPPRLNSGNTIYF. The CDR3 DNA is TGTGCCAGCCCCCCTCCCCGACTCAACTCTGGAAACACCATATATTTT.

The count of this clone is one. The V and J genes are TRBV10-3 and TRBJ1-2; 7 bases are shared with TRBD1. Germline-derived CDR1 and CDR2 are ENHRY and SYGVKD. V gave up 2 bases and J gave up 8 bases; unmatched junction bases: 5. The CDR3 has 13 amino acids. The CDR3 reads CAISERGLEGYTF. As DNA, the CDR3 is TGTGCCATCAGTGAGAGGGGGCTGGAGGGCTACACCTTC.

The DNA for the CDR3 is TGTGCCAGCAGCCCGGGGGGTAGCGGGGGCCGAGGAGAGACCCAGTACTTC. It is translated as CASSPGGSGGRGETQYF. This chain joins TRBV7-2 and TRBJ2-5; 9 nucleotides line up with TRBD2. This CDR3 is built from 17 residues. Trimming at V came to 5 bases and at J to 4 bases, leaving 14 bases not matched to a gene. Germline loops: CDR1 SGHTA, CDR2 FQGNSA. The complete variable domain, with remaining parts taken from reference TRBV7-2 and TRBJ2-5, reads GAGVSQSPSNKVTEKGKDVELRCDPISGHTALYWYRQSLGQGLEFLIYFQGNSAPDKSGLPSDRFSAERTGGSVSTLTIQRTQQEDSAVYLCASSPGGSGGRGETQYFGPGTRLLVL.

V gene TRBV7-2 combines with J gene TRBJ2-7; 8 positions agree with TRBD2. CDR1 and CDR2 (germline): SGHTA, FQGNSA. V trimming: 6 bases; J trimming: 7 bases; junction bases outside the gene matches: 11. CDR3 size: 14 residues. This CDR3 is CASSFYSGAGEQYF. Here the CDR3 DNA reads TGTGCCAGCAGTTTTTATAGCGGGGCGGGGGAGCAGTACTTC.